The next 8 T cell receptor beta chains were all read from a single sample in a study of early T cells in non-severe SARS-CoV-2 infection (dated by TCRdb to about 2021). The library was built by means of 5' RACE. TCRdb names NextSeq 500 as the instrument used. The raw public data were reprocessed by TCRdb itself: fastp quality trimming at Q25, MiXCR clonotype calling, in-frame beta chains only. Each CDR3 protein appears once, grouped with its most common genes and DNA. The table for this sample lists 68,000 or so distinct CDR3 sequences; 9.5% to 13% of them were counted only once. Together, the top ten hold 6.4% of the sample. The sequenced sample consisted of whole blood. The receptors shown here come from an adult who was a healthcare worker with PCR-confirmed SARS-CoV-2 infection or an uninfected control (not recorded which).

The genes are TRBV28 and TRBJ2-3, with 10 bases fitting TRBD2. With V trimmed by 4 bases and J by 0 bases, 4 bases remained unmatched. The length of the CDR3 is 16 residues. Per the germline V gene, CDR1 is MDHEN and CDR2 is SYDVKM. CDR3 in amino acids: CASSSPAGGSTDTQYF. CDR3 bases: TGTGCCAGCAGTTCCCCAGCGGGAGGGAGCACAGATACGCAGTATTTT.

V is TRBV20-1 and J is TRBJ2-1; 14 bases align to TRBD2. Germline V CDR1 and CDR2: DFQATT, SNEGSKA (reference sequence). V was pared by 5 bases and J by 8 bases, with 5 bases of the junction left unmatched. The CDR3 totals 14 residues. The CDR3 bases are TGCAGTGCTTATGGACTAGCGGGAGGCTATGAGCAGTTCTTC. Translated: CSAYGLAGGYEQFF.

J is TRBJ2-7 and V is TRBV7-9; TRBD1 is a possible D gene (5 bases). V dropped 0 bases and J dropped 6 bases, with 9 bases sitting between them. Germline V gene sequence: CDR1 SEHNR, CDR2 FQNEAQ (reference sequence). CDR3 size: 13 residues. In nucleotides, the CDR3 is TGTGCCAGCAGCTTAGCGAAGGGGTTCGAGCAGTACTTC. Amino acids: CASSLAKGFEQYF.

This clonotype was observed a handful of times. J is TRBJ2-1 and V is TRBV6-4; TRBD2 matches at 13 bases. V lost 3 bases and J lost 8; bases outside the gene matches: 7. This CDR3 contains 16 residues. The germline CDR1 and CDR2 sequences are MRHNA and SNTAGT. CDR3 amino acids: CASSEIGLAGADEQFF. In nucleotides, the CDR3 is TGTGCCAGCAGTGAAATCGGACTAGCGGGAGCTGATGAGCAGTTCTTC.

This clonotype was counted only a few times. The rearrangement joins TRBV21-1 to TRBJ1-1; whether TRBD1, the table's D call, matches the DNA was not checked. TRBV21-1 is termed a pseudogene. The CDR3 is 15 amino acids. Written as DNA, the CDR3 is TGTGCCAGCAGCAAAGCCGGGACAGGGGCCCCTGAAGCTTTCTTT. Amino acid sequence: CASSKAGTGAPEAFF.

This clonotype was found a few times. The rearrangement joins TRBV2 to TRBJ2-1; TRBD2 matches 13 bases. The CDR3 runs 17 residues. The trim removed 6 bases at V and 4 bases at J, leaving 9 bases unmatched. Germline CDR1 SNHLY, CDR2 FYNNEI. The CDR3: CASRTGTSGKFYNEQFF. The CDR3 DNA sequence: TGTGCCAGCAGAACCGGGACTAGCGGGAAATTTTACAATGAGCAGTTCTTC. Using reference TRBV2 and TRBJ2-1 for the parts outside the CDR3, the full variable domain is EPEVTQTPSHQVTQMGQEVILRCVPISNHLYFYWYRQILGQKVEFLVSFYNNEISEKSEIFDDQFSVERPDGSNFTLKIRSTKLEDSAMYFCASRTGTSGKFYNEQFFGPGTRLTVL.

The chain employs TRBV7-9 and TRBJ2-7, with D hard to call. Germline V gene lookup returns CDR1 SEHNR and CDR2 FQNEAQ (reference sequence). The germline V and J ends were trimmed by 1 base and 7 bases, with 8 bases remaining between them. The CDR3 is 12 residues long. CDR3 amino acids: CASSLGLGEQYF. The CDR3 coding sequence is TGTGCCAGCAGCTTAGGGCTCGGGGAGCAGTACTTC.

This chain links TRBV12-3 or TRBV12-4 with TRBJ2-7; 10 bases map to TRBD2. V dropped 6 bases and J dropped 5; count of bases not matched to a gene: 4. CDR3 length: 13 residues. The DNA for the CDR3 is TGTGCCAGCAGATCTAGCGGGAGCCACGAGCAGTACTTC. Amino acid sequence: CASRSSGSHEQYF.